Listed below are T cell receptor beta chains from one sample, sequenced in a study of identical twins. MiXCR, applied by TCRdb to the 5' RACE reads, yields one record per CDR3 protein. The sample includes about 570,000 distinct CDR3 sequences, over 8.5% of them seen just once. The sample also formed part of further work on yellow fever vaccine responses in identical twins.

Material: PBMCs. These receptors were taken from a woman aged 18-29 years in good health. CDR3s include the opening cysteine and the closing phenylalanine or tryptophan. Fields, in order: J gene, V gene, CDR3 protein.

j_gene: TRBJ2-7; v_gene: TRBV20-1; CDR3aa: CSARDWELGIGYEQYF
j_gene: TRBJ2-7; v_gene: TRBV24-1; CDR3aa: CATSVADSRYEQYF
j_gene: TRBJ2-5; v_gene: TRBV3-1; CDR3aa: CASSESVTGRGETQYF
j_gene: TRBJ2-1; v_gene: TRBV6-2/TRBV6-3; CDR3aa: CASSPNIFTQFF
j_gene: TRBJ1-1; v_gene: TRBV6-1; CDR3aa: CASTSSRGTEAFF
j_gene: TRBJ2-3; v_gene: TRBV12-3/TRBV12-4; CDR3aa: CASSLMTSGRAGDTQYF
j_gene: TRBJ2-7; v_gene: TRBV21-1; CDR3aa: CASSNCAPLGTVYEQYF
j_gene: TRBJ2-7; v_gene: TRBV9; CDR3aa: CASSVGTGNEQYF
j_gene: TRBJ2-1; v_gene: TRBV4-3; CDR3aa: CASSQSGQGAYNEQFF
j_gene: TRBJ1-6; v_gene: TRBV7-9; CDR3aa: CASSLSAGQGDSPLHF
j_gene: TRBJ2-1; v_gene: TRBV20-1; CDR3aa: CSFPSGRGGEQFF
j_gene: TRBJ2-7; v_gene: TRBV6-5; CDR3aa: CASSYSEVQTEQYF
j_gene: TRBJ1-2; v_gene: TRBV7-2; CDR3aa: CASSPRTGSGYGYTF
j_gene: TRBJ2-3; v_gene: TRBV19; CDR3aa: CASSGRWEDTQYF
j_gene: TRBJ1-2; v_gene: TRBV6-1; CDR3aa: CASSAGGRYYGYTF
j_gene: TRBJ2-7; v_gene: TRBV20-1; CDR3aa: CSASALNLGKSYEQYF
j_gene: TRBJ2-2; v_gene: TRBV24-1; CDR3aa: CATSDLKEIRLFF
j_gene: TRBJ2-1; v_gene: TRBV6-1; CDR3aa: CASRTRGLAGHNEQFF
j_gene: TRBJ2-1; v_gene: TRBV12-3/TRBV12-4; CDR3aa: CASSLERVSNYEQFF
j_gene: TRBJ1-6; v_gene: TRBV3-1; CDR3aa: CASSQTGTWDSPLHF
j_gene: TRBJ2-6; v_gene: TRBV7-9; CDR3aa: CASSFPLKPPGANVLTF
j_gene: TRBJ1-1; v_gene: TRBV3-1; CDR3aa: CASSQVGGGNTEAFF
j_gene: TRBJ2-7; v_gene: TRBV3-1; CDR3aa: CASSQGQGDVRQYF
j_gene: TRBJ1-2; v_gene: TRBV6-5; CDR3aa: CASSSTTPYGYTF
j_gene: TRBJ1-1; v_gene: TRBV7-2; CDR3aa: CASRRIPELNTEAFF
j_gene: TRBJ2-7; v_gene: TRBV25-1; CDR3aa: CASTRLAGGRYEQYF
j_gene: TRBJ2-1; v_gene: TRBV5-1; CDR3aa: CASSKPQEEINNEQFF
j_gene: TRBJ2-1; v_gene: TRBV6-5; CDR3aa: CASSYFGPLAGAFTFF
j_gene: TRBJ2-7; v_gene: TRBV7-2; CDR3aa: CASSLATEQYF
j_gene: TRBJ2-7; v_gene: TRBV5-1; CDR3aa: CASSPTSGTYEQYF
j_gene: TRBJ1-2; v_gene: TRBV7-6; CDR3aa: CASSLEDRGPRDDPSYTF
j_gene: TRBJ2-3; v_gene: TRBV6-1; CDR3aa: CASSGGHTDTQYF
j_gene: TRBJ2-1; v_gene: TRBV20-1; CDR3aa: CSASQTRGASHNEQFF
j_gene: TRBJ2-3; v_gene: TRBV24-1; CDR3aa: CATPGPTSGGAFGADTQYF
j_gene: TRBJ1-1; v_gene: TRBV28; CDR3aa: CASSLSPPNTEAFF
j_gene: TRBJ2-1; v_gene: TRBV5-6; CDR3aa: CASSLTGGRNNEQFF
j_gene: TRBJ2-5; v_gene: TRBV11-2; CDR3aa: CASSRRDGQETQYF
j_gene: TRBJ1-4; v_gene: TRBV12-3/TRBV12-4; CDR3aa: CASSLARPATNEKLFF
j_gene: TRBJ2-1; v_gene: TRBV19; CDR3aa: CASRPTGLAGGNNEQFF
j_gene: TRBJ2-5; v_gene: TRBV13; CDR3aa: CASSLLPGGETQYF
j_gene: TRBJ2-3; v_gene: TRBV20-1; CDR3aa: CSARPSASSTDTQYF